There are many counts of the clone carrying this TCR beta chain. The sample belongs to a study of blood T cell repertoires in COVID-19. Study as a whole: Some COVID-19 samples were acute and others convalescent; all came from the United States, Italy and Spain.

The CDR3 loop spans 16 amino acids. Trimming at V came to 4 bases and at J to 7 bases, leaving 5 bases not matched to a gene. Germline V lookup: CDR1 LGHNA, CDR2 YNFKEQ. In the source study's methods: Reference gene primers were amplified, and this amplification served to estimate nucleated cell counts. Produced via immunoSEQ multiplex PCR; TCRdb's table is partial and in-frame only. Clonal size and the V and J genes are those of that table, whereas D and trimming came from the DNA. The sample includes about 200,000 clones, about 80% of them seen just once. Sequencing used peripheral blood. The gene calls are TRBV4-2 and TRBJ2-2; 14 bases agree with TRBD2. The sequence was collected from a human donor with acute or convalescent COVID-19. The donor label of this sample is uncertain. The CDR3, as DNA: TGTGCCAGCAGCCCGGGACTAGCGGGAGCTCACGGGGAGCTGTTTTTT. Translated, it gives CASSPGLAGAHGELFF.